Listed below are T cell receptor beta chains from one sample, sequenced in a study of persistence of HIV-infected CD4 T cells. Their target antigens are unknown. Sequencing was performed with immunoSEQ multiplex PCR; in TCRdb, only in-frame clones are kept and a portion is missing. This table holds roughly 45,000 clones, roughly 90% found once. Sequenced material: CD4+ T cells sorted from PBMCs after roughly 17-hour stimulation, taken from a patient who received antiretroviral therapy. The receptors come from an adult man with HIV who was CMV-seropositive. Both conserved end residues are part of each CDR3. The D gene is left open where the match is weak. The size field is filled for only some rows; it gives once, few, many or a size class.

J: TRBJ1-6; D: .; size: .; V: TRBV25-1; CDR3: CASSEYRHSPLHF; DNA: TGTGCCAGCAGTGAATATCGGCATTCACCCCTCCACTTT
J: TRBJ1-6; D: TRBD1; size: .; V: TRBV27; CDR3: CVSSWTGVNSPLHF; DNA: TGTGTCAGCAGTTGGACAGGGGTTAATTCACCCCTCCACTTT
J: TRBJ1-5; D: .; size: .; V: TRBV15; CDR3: CATSRDPTFNQPQHF; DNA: TGTGCCACCAGCAGAGATCCAACGTTCAATCAGCCCCAGCATTTT
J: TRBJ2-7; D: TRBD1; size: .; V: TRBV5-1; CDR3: CASSEAGTGGFEQYF; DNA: TGCGCCAGCAGCGAAGCCGGGACAGGGGGATTCGAGCAGTACTTC
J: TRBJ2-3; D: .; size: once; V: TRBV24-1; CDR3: CATSGGPGTDTQYF; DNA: TGTGCCACCAGTGGAGGGCCGGGCACAGATACGCAGTATTTT
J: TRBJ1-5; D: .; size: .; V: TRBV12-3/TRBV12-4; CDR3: CASSLALNQPQHF; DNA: TGTGCCAGCAGTTTAGCGCTAAATCAGCCCCAGCATTTT
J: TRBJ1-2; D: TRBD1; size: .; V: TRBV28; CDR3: CASSPGTGGSLGGYTF; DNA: TGTGCCAGCAGTCCCGGGACAGGGGGATCCCTAGGAGGCTACACCTTC
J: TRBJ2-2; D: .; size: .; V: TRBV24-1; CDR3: CATSDTSSGGELFF; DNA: TGTGCCACCAGTGACACCTCCTCAGGTGGGGAGCTGTTTTTT
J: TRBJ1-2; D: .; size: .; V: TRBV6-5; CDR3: CASKGQLYGYTF; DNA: TGTGCCAGCAAGGGGCAGCTCTATGGCTACACCTTC
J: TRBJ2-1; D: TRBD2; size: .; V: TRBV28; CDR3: CASSPGPGGAYNEQFF; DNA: TGTGCCAGCAGCCCCGGCCCGGGGGGGGCTTACAATGAGCAGTTCTTC
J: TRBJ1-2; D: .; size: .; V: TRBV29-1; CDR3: CSAETRVDGYTF; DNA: TGCAGCGCCGAAACCAGGGTAGATGGCTACACCTTC
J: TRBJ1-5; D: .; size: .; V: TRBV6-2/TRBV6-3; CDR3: CASSYDAPDQPQHF; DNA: TGTGCCAGCAGTTACGATGCCCCTGATCAGCCCCAGCATTTT
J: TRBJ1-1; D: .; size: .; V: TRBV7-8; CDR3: CASSLSGLMNTEAFF; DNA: TGTGCCAGCAGCTTATCGGGGCTTATGAACACTGAAGCTTTCTTT
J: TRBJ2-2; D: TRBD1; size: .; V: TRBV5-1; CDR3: CASSLGWDRTNTGELFF; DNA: TGCGCCAGCAGCTTGGGGTGGGACAGAACGAACACCGGGGAGCTGTTTTTT
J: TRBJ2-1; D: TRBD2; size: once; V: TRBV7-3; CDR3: CASSSGLAANEQFF; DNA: TGTGCCAGCAGCTCGGGACTAGCGGCGAATGAGCAGTTCTTC
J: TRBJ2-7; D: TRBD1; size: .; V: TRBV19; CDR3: CASTDSFRQGVSYEQYF; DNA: TGTGCCAGTACCGACTCATTTAGACAGGGCGTATCCTACGAGCAGTACTTC
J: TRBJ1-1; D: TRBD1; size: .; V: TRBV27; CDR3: CASSPDRGPNTEAFF; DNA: TGTGCCAGCAGTCCGGACAGGGGCCCGAACACTGAAGCTTTCTTT
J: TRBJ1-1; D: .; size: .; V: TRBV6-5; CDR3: CASSYSRNYEAFF; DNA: TGTGCCAGCAGTTATAGCCGGAACTATGAAGCTTTCTTT
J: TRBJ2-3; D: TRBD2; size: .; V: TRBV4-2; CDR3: CASSQDVGGGADTQYF; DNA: TGTGCCAGCAGCCAAGATGTGGGCGGGGGGGCAGATACGCAGTATTTT
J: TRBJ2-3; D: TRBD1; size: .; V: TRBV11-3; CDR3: CASSKQGVGTDTQYF; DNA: TGTGCCAGCAGCAAACAGGGGGTTGGCACAGATACGCAGTATTTT
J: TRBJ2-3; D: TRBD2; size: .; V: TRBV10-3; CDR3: CAISSGTSGGETDTQYF; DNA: TGTGCCATCAGCTCCGGGACTAGCGGGGGGGAAACAGATACGCAGTATTTT
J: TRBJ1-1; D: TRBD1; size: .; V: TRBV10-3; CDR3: CAISGEWTGKSTEAFF; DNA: TGTGCCATCAGTGGAGAATGGACAGGGAAGAGCACTGAAGCTTTCTTT
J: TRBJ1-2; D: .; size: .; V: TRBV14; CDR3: CASSPLGGGVYGYTF; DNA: TGTGCCAGCAGCCCCTTAGGTGGAGGAGTCTATGGCTACACCTTC
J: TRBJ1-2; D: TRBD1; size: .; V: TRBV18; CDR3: CASSPPGQGANRIYGYTF; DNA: TGTGCCAGCTCCCCCCCTGGACAGGGGGCTAACCGTATCTATGGCTACACCTTC
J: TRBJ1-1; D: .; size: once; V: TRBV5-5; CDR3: CASSLDGRSNTEAFF; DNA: TGTGCCAGCAGCTTGGATGGCAGGTCTAACACTGAAGCTTTCTTT
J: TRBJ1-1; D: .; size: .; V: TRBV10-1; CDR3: CASSEASYTEAFF; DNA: TGCGCCAGCAGTGAGGCCTCCTACACTGAAGCTTTCTTT
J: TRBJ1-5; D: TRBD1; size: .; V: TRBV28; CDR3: CASEGQGIQPQHF; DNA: TGTGCCAGCGAGGGACAGGGGATTCAGCCCCAGCATTTT
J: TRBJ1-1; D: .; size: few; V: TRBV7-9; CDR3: CASQLKKQGGEAFF; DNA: TGTGCCAGCCAGCTTAAAAAACAGGGCGGTGAAGCTTTCTTT
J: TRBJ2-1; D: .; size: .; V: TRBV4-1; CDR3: CASSPTTGRSRNEQFF; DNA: TGCGCCAGCAGCCCCACGACCGGGCGTTCTCGTAATGAGCAGTTCTTC
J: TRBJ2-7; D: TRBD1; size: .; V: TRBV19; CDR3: CASSARDRASYEQYF; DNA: TGTGCCAGTAGTGCCCGGGACAGGGCCTCCTACGAGCAGTACTTC
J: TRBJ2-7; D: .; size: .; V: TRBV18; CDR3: CASSTGTTSSYEQYF; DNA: TGTGCCAGCTCAACAGGGACAACGAGCTCCTACGAGCAGTACTTC
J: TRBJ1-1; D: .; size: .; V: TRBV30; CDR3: CAWSVSGYTEAFF; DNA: TGTGCCTGGAGTGTATCTGGGTACACTGAAGCTTTCTTT
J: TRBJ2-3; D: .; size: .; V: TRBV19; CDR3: CASSDDGSDTQYF; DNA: TGTGCCAGTAGTGATGACGGGTCTGATACGCAGTATTTT
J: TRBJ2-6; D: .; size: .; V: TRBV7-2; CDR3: CASSSPGRTSGANVLTF; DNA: TGTGCCAGCAGCTCACCGGGACGAACCTCTGGGGCCAACGTCCTGACTTTC
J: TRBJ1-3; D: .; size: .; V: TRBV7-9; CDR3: CASSLESLTPALNTIYF; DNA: TGTGCCAGCAGCTTAGAATCCCTGACACCCGCCCTAAACACCATATATTTT
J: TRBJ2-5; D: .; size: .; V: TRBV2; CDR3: CASSESGVRLEKTQYF; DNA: TGTGCCAGCAGTGAATCGGGGGTGAGGTTGGAAAAGACCCAGTACTTC
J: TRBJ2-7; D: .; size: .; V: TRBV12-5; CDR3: CASGTLPGQKAVGEQYF; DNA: TGTGCTAGTGGTACCCTCCCCGGACAGAAGGCCGTGGGCGAGCAGTACTTC
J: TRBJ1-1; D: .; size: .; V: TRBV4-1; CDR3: CASSGPSTGTEAFF; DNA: TGCGCCAGCAGCGGGCCTTCCACGGGCACTGAAGCTTTCTTT
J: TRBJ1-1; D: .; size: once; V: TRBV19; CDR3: CASSITVPNTEAFF; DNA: TGTGCCAGTAGTATAACGGTCCCGAACACTGAAGCTTTCTTT
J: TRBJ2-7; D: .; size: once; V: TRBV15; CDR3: CATSRGSLVQGKGYEQYF; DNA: TGTGCCACCAGCAGAGGTTCTTTGGTCCAGGGAAAGGGATACGAGCAGTACTTC
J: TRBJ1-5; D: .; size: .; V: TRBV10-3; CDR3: CAISESKAGTRPQHF; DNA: TGTGCCATCAGTGAGTCGAAGGCAGGGACCCGGCCCCAGCATTTT
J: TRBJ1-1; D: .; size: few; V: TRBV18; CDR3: CASSPVAGAVAEAFF; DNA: TGTGCCAGCTCACCAGTGGCAGGGGCGGTAGCTGAAGCTTTCTTT
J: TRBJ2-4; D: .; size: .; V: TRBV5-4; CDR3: CASSAGQGWSSIQYF; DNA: TGTGCCAGCAGCGCGGGACAAGGGTGGTCGAGCATTCAGTACTTC
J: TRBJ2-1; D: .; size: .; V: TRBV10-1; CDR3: CASRDMLKDFFESNEQFF; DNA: TGCGCCAGCAGAGATATGTTGAAGGACTTCTTCGAGAGCAATGAGCAGTTCTTC
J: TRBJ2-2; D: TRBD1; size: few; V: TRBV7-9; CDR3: CASSSGTGFYTGELFF; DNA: TGTGCCAGCAGCTCCGGGACAGGGTTTTACACCGGGGAGCTGTTTTTT
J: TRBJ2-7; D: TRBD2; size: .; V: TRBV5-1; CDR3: CASSLVGSGAYEQYF; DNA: TGCGCCAGCAGCTTGGTCGGTAGCGGGGCGTACGAGCAGTACTTC
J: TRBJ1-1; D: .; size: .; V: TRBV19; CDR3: CASHQRGGGTEAFF; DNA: TGTGCCAGCCATCAGAGAGGGGGGGGAACTGAAGCTTTCTTT
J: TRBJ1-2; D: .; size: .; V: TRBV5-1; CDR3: CASSLSPGSNYGYTF; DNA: TGCGCCAGCAGCTTGTCCCCAGGGTCTAACTATGGCTACACCTTC
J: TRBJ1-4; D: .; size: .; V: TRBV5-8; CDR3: CASGRGYATNEKLFF; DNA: TGTGCCAGCGGCAGAGGTTATGCAACTAATGAAAAACTGTTTTTT
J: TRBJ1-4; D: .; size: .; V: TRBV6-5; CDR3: CASIRTGRDEKLFF; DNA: TGTGCCAGCATCAGAACAGGGCGAGACGAAAAACTGTTTTTT
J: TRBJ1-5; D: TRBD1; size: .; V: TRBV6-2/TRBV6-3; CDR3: CASSYQGTGGWSNQPQHF; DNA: TGTGCCAGCAGTTACCAAGGGACAGGGGGCTGGAGCAATCAGCCCCAGCATTTT
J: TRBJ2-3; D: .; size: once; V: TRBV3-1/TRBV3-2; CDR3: CASSQDLSDTQYF; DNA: TGTGCCAGCAGCCAAGATCTAAGCGATACGCAGTATTTT
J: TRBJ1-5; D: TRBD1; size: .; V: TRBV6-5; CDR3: CASRWTGTAEQPQHF; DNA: TGTGCCAGCAGATGGACAGGGACAGCCGAACAGCCCCAGCATTTT
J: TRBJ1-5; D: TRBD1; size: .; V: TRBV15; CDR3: CATSRGYGTGGTRQPQHF; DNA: TGTGCCACCAGCAGAGGGTATGGGACAGGGGGGACGCGGCAGCCCCAGCATTTT
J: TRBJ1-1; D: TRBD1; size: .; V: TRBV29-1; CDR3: CSVLGGRGLNTEAFF; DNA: TGCAGCGTTTTGGGTGGCAGGGGGCTGAACACTGAAGCTTTCTTT
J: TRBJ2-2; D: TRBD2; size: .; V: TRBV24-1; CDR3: CATSERGLANTGELFF; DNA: TGTGCCACCAGTGAGAGGGGACTAGCCAACACCGGGGAGCTGTTTTTT
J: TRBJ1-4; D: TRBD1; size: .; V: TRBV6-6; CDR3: CASRRQGPNEKLFF; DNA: TGTGCCAGCAGACGACAGGGACCTAATGAAAAACTGTTTTTT
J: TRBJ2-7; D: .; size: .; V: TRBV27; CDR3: CASRGVGGRVYSWDEQYF; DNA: TGTGCCAGCAGAGGGGTAGGGGGGCGCGTTTATAGTTGGGACGAGCAGTACTTC